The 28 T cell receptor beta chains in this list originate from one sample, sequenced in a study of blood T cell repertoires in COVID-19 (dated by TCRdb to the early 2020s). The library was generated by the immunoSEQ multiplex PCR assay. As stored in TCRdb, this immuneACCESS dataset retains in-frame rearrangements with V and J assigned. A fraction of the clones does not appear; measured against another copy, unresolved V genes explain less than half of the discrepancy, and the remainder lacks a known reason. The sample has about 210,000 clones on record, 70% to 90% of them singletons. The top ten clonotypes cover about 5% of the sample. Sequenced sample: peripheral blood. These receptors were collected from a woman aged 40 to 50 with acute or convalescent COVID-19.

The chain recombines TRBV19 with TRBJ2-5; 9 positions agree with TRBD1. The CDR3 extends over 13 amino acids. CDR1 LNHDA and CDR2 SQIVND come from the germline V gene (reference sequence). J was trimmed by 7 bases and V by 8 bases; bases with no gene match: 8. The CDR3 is CASSRQGGTTQYF. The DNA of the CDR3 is TGTGCCAGTTCGCGACAGGGGGGAACGACCCAGTACTTC. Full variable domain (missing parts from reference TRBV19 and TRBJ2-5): DGGITQSPKYLFRKEGQNVTLSCEQNLNHDAMYWYRQDPGQGLRLIYYSQIVNDFQKGDIAEGYSVSREKKESFPLTVTSAQKNPTAFYLCASSRQGGTTQYFGPGTRLLVL.

CDR3 sequence (DNA): TGTGCCAGCAGCTCCGGGACAGGGGCTAGCAATCAGCCCCAGCATTTT. Amino acid sequence: CASSSGTGASNQPQHF. This sequence joins TRBV7-9 and TRBJ1-5; 10 bases fit TRBD1. Germline trimming cut 4 bases from V and 0 bases from J; bases unmatched to any gene: 3. CDR1 and CDR2 from the germline V gene are SEHNR and FQNEAQ (reference sequence). CDR3 length: 16 amino acids.

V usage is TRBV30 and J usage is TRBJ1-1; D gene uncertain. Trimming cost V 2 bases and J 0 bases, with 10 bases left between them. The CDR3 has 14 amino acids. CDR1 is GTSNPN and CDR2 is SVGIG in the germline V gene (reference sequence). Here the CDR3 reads CAWSPSYMNTEAFF. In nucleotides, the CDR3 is TGTGCCTGGAGTCCCAGTTACATGAACACTGAAGCTTTCTTT.

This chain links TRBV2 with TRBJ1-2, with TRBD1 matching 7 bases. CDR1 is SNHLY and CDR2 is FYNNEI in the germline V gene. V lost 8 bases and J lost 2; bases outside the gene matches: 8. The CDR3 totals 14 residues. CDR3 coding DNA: TGTGCCAGCTACTTCGGACAGGTCAACTATGGCTACACCTTC. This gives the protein CASYFGQVNYGYTF.

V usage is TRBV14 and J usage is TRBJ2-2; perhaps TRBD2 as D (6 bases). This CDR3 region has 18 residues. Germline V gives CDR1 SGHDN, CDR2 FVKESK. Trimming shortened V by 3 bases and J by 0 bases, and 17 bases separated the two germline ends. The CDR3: CASSQSYSGFANTGELFF. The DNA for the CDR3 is TGTGCCAGCAGCCAGAGTTACAGCGGGTTCGCGAACACCGGGGAGCTGTTTTTT.

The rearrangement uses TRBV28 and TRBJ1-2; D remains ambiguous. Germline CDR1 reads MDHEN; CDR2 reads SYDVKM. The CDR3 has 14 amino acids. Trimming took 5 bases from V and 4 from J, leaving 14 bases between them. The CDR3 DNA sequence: TGTGCCAGCAGTCGACCTGTGAGGGCCTATGGCTACACCTTC. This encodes CASSRPVRAYGYTF.

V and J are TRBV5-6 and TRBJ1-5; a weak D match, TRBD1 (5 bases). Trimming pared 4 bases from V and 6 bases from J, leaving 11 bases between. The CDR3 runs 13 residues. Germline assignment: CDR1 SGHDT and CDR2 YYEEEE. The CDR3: CASSGGEGQPQHF. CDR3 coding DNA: TGTGCCAGCAGCGGGGGGGAGGGTCAGCCCCAGCATTTT.

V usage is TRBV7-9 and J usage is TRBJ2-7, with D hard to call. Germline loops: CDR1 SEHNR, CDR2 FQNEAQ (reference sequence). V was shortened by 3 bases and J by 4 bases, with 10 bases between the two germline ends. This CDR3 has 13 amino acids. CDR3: CASSLGTTYEQYV. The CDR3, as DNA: TGTGCCAGCAGCTTGGGCACAACGTACGAGCAGTACGTC.

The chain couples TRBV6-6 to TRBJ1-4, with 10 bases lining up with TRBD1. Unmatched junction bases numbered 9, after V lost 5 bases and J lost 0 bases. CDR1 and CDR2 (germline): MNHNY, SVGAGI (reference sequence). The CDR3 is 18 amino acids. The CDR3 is CASSRRDRGIATNEKLFF. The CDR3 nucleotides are TGTGCCAGCAGTCGCCGGGACAGGGGAATTGCAACTAATGAAAAACTGTTTTTT.

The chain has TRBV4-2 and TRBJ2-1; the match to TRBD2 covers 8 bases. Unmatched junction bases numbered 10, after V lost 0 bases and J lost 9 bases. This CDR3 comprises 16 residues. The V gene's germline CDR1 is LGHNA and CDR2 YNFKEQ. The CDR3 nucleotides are TGTGCCAGCAGCCAAGAACAGCGGGGGTCCCGGGGTGAGCAGTTCTTC. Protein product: CASSQEQRGSRGEQFF.

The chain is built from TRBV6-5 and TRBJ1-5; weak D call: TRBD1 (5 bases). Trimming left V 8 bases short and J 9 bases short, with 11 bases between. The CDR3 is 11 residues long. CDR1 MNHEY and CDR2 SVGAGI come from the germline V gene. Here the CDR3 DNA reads TGTGCCAGCCGGGACTCCCCGCCCCAGCATTTT. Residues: CASRDSPPQHF.

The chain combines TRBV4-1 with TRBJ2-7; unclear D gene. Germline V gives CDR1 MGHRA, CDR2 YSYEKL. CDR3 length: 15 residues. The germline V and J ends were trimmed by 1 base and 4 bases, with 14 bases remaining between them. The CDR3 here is CASSQGGSPLYEQYV. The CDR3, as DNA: TGCGCCAGCAGCCAAGGAGGCTCACCCCTTTACGAGCAGTACGTC.

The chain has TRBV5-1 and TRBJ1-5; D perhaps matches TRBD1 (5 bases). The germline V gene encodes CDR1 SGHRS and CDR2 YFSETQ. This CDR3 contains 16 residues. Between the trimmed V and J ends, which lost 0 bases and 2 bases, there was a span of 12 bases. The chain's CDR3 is CASSLGVPGGNQPQHF. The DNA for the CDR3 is TGCGCCAGCAGCTTGGGAGTTCCGGGGGGCAATCAGCCCCAGCATTTT.

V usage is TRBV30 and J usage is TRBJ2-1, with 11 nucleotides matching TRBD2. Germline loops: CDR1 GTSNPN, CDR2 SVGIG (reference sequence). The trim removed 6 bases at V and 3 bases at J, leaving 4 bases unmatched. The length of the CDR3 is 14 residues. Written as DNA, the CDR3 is TGTGCCTGCCGACTAGCGGGGAACTACAATGAGCAGTTCTTC. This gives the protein CACRLAGNYNEQFF.

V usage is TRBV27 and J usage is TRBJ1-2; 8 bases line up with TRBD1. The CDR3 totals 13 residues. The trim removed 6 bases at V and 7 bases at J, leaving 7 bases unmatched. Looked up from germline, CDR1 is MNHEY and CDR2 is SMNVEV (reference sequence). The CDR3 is CASRHTGGSGYTF. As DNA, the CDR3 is TGTGCCAGCAGACATACAGGGGGGAGTGGCTACACCTTC.

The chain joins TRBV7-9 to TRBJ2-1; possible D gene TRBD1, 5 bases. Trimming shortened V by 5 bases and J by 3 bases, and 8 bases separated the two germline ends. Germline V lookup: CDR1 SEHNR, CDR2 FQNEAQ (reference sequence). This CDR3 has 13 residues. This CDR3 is CASSTQGYNEQFF. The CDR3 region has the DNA TGTGCCAGCAGCACCCAGGGCTACAATGAGCAGTTCTTC. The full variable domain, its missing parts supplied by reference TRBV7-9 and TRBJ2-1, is DTGVSQNPRHKITKRGQNVTFRCDPISEHNRLYWYRQTLGQGPEFLTYFQNEAQLEKSRLLSDRFSAERPKGSFSTLEIQRTEQGDSAMYLCASSTQGYNEQFFGPGTRLTVL.

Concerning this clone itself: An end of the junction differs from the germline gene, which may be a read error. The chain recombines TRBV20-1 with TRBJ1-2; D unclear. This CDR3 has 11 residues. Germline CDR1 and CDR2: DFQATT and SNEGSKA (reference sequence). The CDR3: CSARGSYGYTF. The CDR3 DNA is TGCAGTGCAAGAGGCAGCTATGGCTACACCTTC.

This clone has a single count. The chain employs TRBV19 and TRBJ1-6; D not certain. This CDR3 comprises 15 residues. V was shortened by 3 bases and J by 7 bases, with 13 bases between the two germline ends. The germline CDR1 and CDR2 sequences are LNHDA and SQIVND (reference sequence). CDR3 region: CASSMVRVLNSPLHF. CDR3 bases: TGTGCCAGTAGTATGGTCCGGGTTCTAAATTCACCCCTCCACTTT.

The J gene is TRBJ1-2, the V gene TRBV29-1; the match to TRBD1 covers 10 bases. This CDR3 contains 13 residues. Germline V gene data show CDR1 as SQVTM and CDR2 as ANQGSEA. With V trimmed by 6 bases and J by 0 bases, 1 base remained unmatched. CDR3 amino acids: CSVGTGANYGYTF. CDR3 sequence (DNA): TGCAGCGTCGGGACAGGGGCTAACTATGGCTACACCTTC.

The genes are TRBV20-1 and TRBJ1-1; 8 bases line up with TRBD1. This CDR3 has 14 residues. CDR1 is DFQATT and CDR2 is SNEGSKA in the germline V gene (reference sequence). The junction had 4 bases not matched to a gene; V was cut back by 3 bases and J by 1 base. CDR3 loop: CSASSGQGNTEAFF. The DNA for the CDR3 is TGCAGTGCTAGTAGCGGACAGGGGAACACTGAAGCTTTCTTT.

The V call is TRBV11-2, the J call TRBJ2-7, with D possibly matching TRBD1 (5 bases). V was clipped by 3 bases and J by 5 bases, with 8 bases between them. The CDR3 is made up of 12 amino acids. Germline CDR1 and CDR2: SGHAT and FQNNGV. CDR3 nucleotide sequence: TGTGCCAGCAGCTTTCAGGGCGACGAGCAGTACGTC. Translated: CASSFQGDEQYV.

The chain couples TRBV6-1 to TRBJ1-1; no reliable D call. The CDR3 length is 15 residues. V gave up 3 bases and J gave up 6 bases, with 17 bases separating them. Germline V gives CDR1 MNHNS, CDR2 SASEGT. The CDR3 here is CASSDIWENEAEAFF. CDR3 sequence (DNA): TGTGCCAGCAGTGATATCTGGGAGAATGAAGCTGAAGCTTTCTTT.

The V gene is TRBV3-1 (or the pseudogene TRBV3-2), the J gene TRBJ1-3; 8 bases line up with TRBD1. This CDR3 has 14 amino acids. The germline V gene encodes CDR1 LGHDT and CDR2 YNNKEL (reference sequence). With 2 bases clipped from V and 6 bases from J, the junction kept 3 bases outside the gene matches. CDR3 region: CASSQLTGVNTIYF. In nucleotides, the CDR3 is TGTGCCAGCAGCCAATTGACAGGGGTAAACACCATATATTTT.

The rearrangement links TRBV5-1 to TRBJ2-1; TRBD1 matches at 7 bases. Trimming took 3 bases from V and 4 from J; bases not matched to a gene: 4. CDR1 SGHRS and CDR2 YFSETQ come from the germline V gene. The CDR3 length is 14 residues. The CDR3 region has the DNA TGCGCCAGCAGCTACGACAGGGATTACAATGAGCAGTTCTTC. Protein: CASSYDRDYNEQFF.

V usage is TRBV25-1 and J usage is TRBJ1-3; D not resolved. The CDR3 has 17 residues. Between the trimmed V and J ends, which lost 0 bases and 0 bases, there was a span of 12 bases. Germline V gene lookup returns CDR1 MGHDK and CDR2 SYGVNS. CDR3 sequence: CASSEYFPRSSGNTIYF. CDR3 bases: TGTGCCAGCAGTGAATATTTTCCCAGGTCCTCTGGAAACACCATATATTTT.

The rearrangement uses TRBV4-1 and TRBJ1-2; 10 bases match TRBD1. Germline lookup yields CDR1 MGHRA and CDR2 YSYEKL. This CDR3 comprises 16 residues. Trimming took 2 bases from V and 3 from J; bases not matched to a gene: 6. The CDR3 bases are TGCGCCAGCAGCCAACCAATCGGGACAGGGGACTATGGCTACACCTTC. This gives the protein CASSQPIGTGDYGYTF.

The CDR3, as DNA: TGTGCCAGCAGTTTTAGTGGGGAGGGGGGCTACACCTTC. Protein: CASSFSGEGGYTF. This chain uses TRBV27 with TRBJ1-2; a possible D gene is TRBD1 (5 bases). The germline V gene encodes CDR1 MNHEY and CDR2 SMNVEV (reference sequence). The CDR3 is 13 residues long. Between the trimmed V and J ends, which lost 3 bases and 8 bases, there was a span of 13 bases.

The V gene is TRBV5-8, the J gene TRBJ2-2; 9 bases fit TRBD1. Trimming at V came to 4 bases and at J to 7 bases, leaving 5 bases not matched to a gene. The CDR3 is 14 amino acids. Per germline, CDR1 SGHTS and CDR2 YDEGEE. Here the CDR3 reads CASSGGQGYGELFF. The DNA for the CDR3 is TGTGCCAGCAGCGGGGGACAGGGCTACGGGGAGCTGTTTTTT.